The 25 T cell receptor beta chains presented below share a single source sample, sequenced in a study of blood T cell repertoires in COVID-19 (dated by TCRdb to between 2020 and 2021). Library generation was performed with the immunoSEQ multiplex PCR assay. Imported from immuneACCESS, the table was reduced by TCRdb to in-frame sequences with V and J called. These copies leave out some clones; in studies compared against another copy, an unresolved V gene accounts for under half, and the cause of the remainder is not known. Within this sample are about 240,000 clones, with roughly 83% of them counted one time only. About 12% of the sample goes to the ten largest clones. Material: peripheral blood. The receptors stem from a man at least 80 years old with acute or convalescent COVID-19.

This rearrangement joins TRBV7-9 to TRBJ2-4, with a possible D match to TRBD2 (5 bases). The CDR3 has 16 amino acids. Trimming took off 5 bases at V and 0 bases at J, with 14 bases between the two ends. Germline V gene sequence: CDR1 SEHNR, CDR2 FQNEAQ (reference sequence). The CDR3 coding sequence is TGTGCCAGCAGCAGAGAGGGAGTCCTAGCCAAAAACATTCAGTACTTC. Its translation is CASSREGVLAKNIQYF.

The chain employs TRBV6-5 and TRBJ1-2, with no clear D. The CDR3 has 15 residues. Trimming shortened V by 6 bases and J by 2 bases, and 16 bases separated the two germline ends. Germline CDR1 and CDR2: MNHEY and SVGAGI. CDR3 in amino acids: CASSPSWRSNYGYTF. The DNA of the CDR3 is TGTGCCAGCAGCCCGAGTTGGAGGTCCAACTATGGCTACACCTTC.

V usage is TRBV19 and J usage is TRBJ2-3; no clear D gene. The V gene lost 3 bases and the J gene lost 5 bases, with 12 bases spanning the gap. Germline V CDR1 and CDR2: LNHDA, SQIVND (reference sequence). The CDR3 sequence is 14 residues long. The CDR3 protein is CASSIGLRGDTQYF. The CDR3 DNA follows: TGTGCCAGTAGTATCGGGTTACGCGGAGATACGCAGTATTTT.

The chain is built from TRBV3-1 (or the pseudogene TRBV3-2) and TRBJ2-5; 8 bases map to TRBD2. In germline, CDR1 is LGHDT, CDR2 YNNKEL (reference sequence). This CDR3 contains 16 residues. V lost 3 bases to trimming and J lost 1 base; unmatched junction nucleotides: 7. CDR3 in DNA: TGTGCCAGCAGCCAGGGGACTAGAGCGGCCCAAGAGACCCAGTACTTC. This translates into CASSQGTRAAQETQYF.

This rearrangement joins TRBV6-5 to TRBJ1-1, with no clear D. CDR3 length equals 10 residues. CDR1 MNHEY and CDR2 SVGAGI come from the germline V gene. The V gene lost 6 bases and the J gene lost 7 bases, with 6 bases spanning the gap. CDR3 protein: CASRAREAFF. CDR3 coding DNA: TGTGCCAGCAGGGCCCGTGAAGCTTTCTTT.

This clone was recorded only once. V is TRBV29-1 and J is TRBJ1-5; unclear D gene. This CDR3 comprises 15 residues. The V end lost 6 bases, the J end lost 2 bases, and 17 bases lay between the germline ends. CDR1 and CDR2 from the germline V gene are SQVTM and ANQGSEA. The CDR3 sequence: CSVSDGFLGNQPQHF. In DNA form, the CDR3 reads TGCAGCGTCTCCGACGGGTTTTTAGGCAATCAGCCCCAGCATTTT.

The table lists this clone with a few counts. V and J are TRBV6-1 and TRBJ1-1; 9 bases line up with TRBD1. CDR1 and CDR2 from the germline V gene are MNHNS and SASEGT. Trimming cost V 4 bases and J 3 bases; bases outside gene matches: 9. The CDR3 extends over 16 amino acids. The CDR3 coding sequence is TGTGCCAGCAGTGTTGGACAGGGGCAAGGGGACACTGAAGCTTTCTTT. It specifies CASSVGQGQGDTEAFF.

For this clone: Other DNA sequences in the same sample also yield this CDR3. The rearrangement joins TRBV29-1 to TRBJ1-5; D is unresolved. Germline V gene sequence: CDR1 SQVTM, CDR2 ANQGSEA. V was trimmed by 6 bases and J by 3 bases, leaving 9 bases between them. This CDR3 has 12 amino acids. The CDR3 protein is CSVGTANQPQHF. The CDR3, as DNA: TGCAGCGTCGGTACAGCCAATCAGCCCCAGCATTTT.

The rearrangement links TRBV5-1 to TRBJ2-3; 8 nucleotides agree with TRBD1. This CDR3 is 15 amino acids long. Germline loops: CDR1 SGHRS, CDR2 YFSETQ. Trimming removed 4 bases from V and 2 bases from J; junction bases left unmatched: 6. In DNA, the CDR3 is TGCGCCAGCAGCATCGGACAGGGCCCCACAGATACGCAGTATTTT. Its protein product is CASSIGQGPTDTQYF.

As regards this clone: The junction departs from the called germline gene at one end, perhaps through a read error. The CDR3 sequence is CASSPQTSGRAHETQYF. CDR3 bases: TGTGCTAGCAGCCCCCAGACTAGCGGGAGGGCCCATGAGACCCAGTACTTC. J is TRBJ2-5 and V is TRBV7-7; 14 bases agree with TRBD2. CDR3 length: 17 amino acids. Germline CDR1 reads SSHAT; CDR2 reads FNYEAQ (reference sequence).

The CDR3 protein is CASSLLGTGGGNNEQFF. The CDR3 DNA follows: TGTGCCAGCAGTTTACTAGGAACAGGGGGAGGGAACAATGAGCAGTTCTTC. The rearrangement uses TRBV27 and TRBJ2-1; tentatively, D is TRBD1 (8 bases). The V end was cut by 2 bases, the J end by 5 bases, with 19 bases between. The CDR3 length is 17 residues. Germline values: CDR1 MNHEY, CDR2 SMNVEV (reference sequence).

The chain joins TRBV23-1 to TRBJ1-2; D gene ambiguous. TRBV23-1 is placed among ORFs of uncertain function. V lost 7 bases and J 0 bases, leaving 21 bases between the germline ends. This CDR3 contains 17 residues. CDR3: CASTAREHQRPNYGYTF. The DNA for the CDR3 is TGCGCCAGCACCGCCAGAGAACACCAGCGGCCTAACTATGGCTACACCTTC.

The genes are TRBV28 and TRBJ1-1; possible D gene TRBD1, 6 bases. The V gene's germline CDR1 is MDHEN and CDR2 SYDVKM. V gave up 3 bases and J gave up 5 bases, with 13 bases separating them. The CDR3 spans 14 residues. The CDR3 DNA follows: TGTGCCAGCAGTTTGGGGGGGGGCCGGACTGAAGCTTTCTTT. It is translated as CASSLGGGRTEAFF.

V and J are TRBV11-3 and TRBJ1-1; D gene uncertain. V was clipped by 0 bases and J by 4 bases, with 6 bases between them. Per germline, CDR1 SGHNT and CDR2 YENEEA. The CDR3 is 13 residues long. In nucleotides, the CDR3 is TGTGCCAGCAGCTTAGAGGAGACCACTGAAGCTTTCTTT. Its translation: CASSLEETTEAFF.

This clone was recorded only once. The chain joins TRBV20-1 to TRBJ1-4; no firm D call. Trimming removed 3 bases at V and 5 bases at J, with 10 bases between. From germline, CDR1 is DFQATT and CDR2 SNEGSKA (reference sequence). The CDR3 extends over 13 amino acids. The CDR3 region has the DNA TGCAGTGCTAGTCACACAGACAATGAAAAACTGTTTTTT. It codes for CSASHTDNEKLFF.

This clone appeared once. The gene calls are TRBV2 and TRBJ2-3; TRBD2 matches at 7 bases. The V gene's germline CDR1 is SNHLY and CDR2 FYNNEI. V was clipped by 7 bases and J by 4 bases; unmatched bases: 2. The CDR3 has 12 amino acids. Here the CDR3 reads CASKREADTQYF. The CDR3 region has the DNA TGTGCCAGCAAACGGGAGGCAGATACGCAGTATTTT. The whole variable domain, filled in from reference TRBV2 and TRBJ2-3, reads EPEVTQTPSHQVTQMGQEVILRCVPISNHLYFYWYRQILGQKVEFLVSFYNNEISEKSEIFDDQFSVERPDGSNFTLKIRSTKLEDSAMYFCASKREADTQYFGPGTRLTVL.

The chain has TRBV7-2 and TRBJ2-4, with D tentatively TRBD2 (5 bases). Germline values: CDR1 SGHTA, CDR2 FQGNSA. The V end lost 3 bases, the J end lost 6 bases, and 12 bases lay between the germline ends. This CDR3 contains 14 residues. The CDR3 region is CASSFGLEINIQYF. As DNA, the CDR3 is TGTGCCAGCAGCTTCGGACTGGAGATAAACATTCAGTACTTC.

This chain connects TRBV19 to TRBJ1-1; 9 bases line up with TRBD1. Germline assignment: CDR1 LNHDA and CDR2 SQIVND (reference sequence). The CDR3 has 17 residues. The V segment lost 1 base and the J segment 0 bases; nucleotides outside the gene matches: 6. In DNA, the CDR3 is TGTGCCAGTAGTATAGTGCGGGGGACAGGGATGAACACTGAAGCTTTCTTT. It specifies CASSIVRGTGMNTEAFF.

The V call is TRBV2, the J call TRBJ2-1; TRBD2 aligns across 12 bases. Germline CDR1 is SNHLY and CDR2 is FYNNEI. V was clipped by 6 bases and J by 4 bases; unmatched bases: 1. The CDR3 totals 14 residues. CDR3 sequence (DNA): TGTGCCAGCAGCGGACTAGCGGGGTACAATGAGCAGTTCTTC. It specifies CASSGLAGYNEQFF.

The table lists this clone with a count of one. This chain connects TRBV28 to TRBJ1-4, with D perhaps matching TRBD1 (5 bases). Germline values: CDR1 MDHEN, CDR2 SYDVKM. The CDR3 sequence is 16 residues long. Between the trimmed V and J ends, which lost 1 base and 0 bases, there was a span of 9 bases. The CDR3 region is CASSLFSGPTNEKLFF. CDR3 in DNA: TGTGCCAGCAGTTTATTCTCAGGGCCAACTAATGAAAAACTGTTTTTT.

This chain connects TRBV27 to TRBJ2-5; tentative D call: TRBD2 (6 bases). There are 15 residues in the CDR3. CDR1 is MNHEY, CDR2 SMNVEV, per germline (reference sequence). V gave up 4 bases and J gave up 2 bases, with 14 bases separating them. The CDR3 here is CASSSRGSGQETQYF. DNA of the CDR3: TGTGCCAGCAGTTCGCGGGGCTCGGGGCAAGAGACCCAGTACTTC.

The chain links TRBV18 to TRBJ2-1, with D unclear. There are 15 residues in the CDR3. Trimming shortened V by 6 bases and J by 0 bases, and 12 bases separated the two germline ends. Germline V gene sequence: CDR1 KGHSH, CDR2 LQKENI. The CDR3 here is CASSQIDNSYNEQFF. CDR3 nucleotides: TGTGCCAGCTCGCAAATAGACAACTCCTACAATGAGCAGTTCTTC.

The chain is built from TRBV24-1 and TRBJ2-3; TRBD2 might be the D (7 bases). The CDR3 spans 14 residues. V was cut by 3 bases and J by 4 bases, with 10 bases left in between. CDR1 and CDR2 (germline): KGHDR, SFDVKD. The CDR3 DNA reads TGTGCCACCAGTGATACGCGGGGGCCAGATACGCAGTATTTT. It specifies CATSDTRGPDTQYF.

This rearrangement joins TRBV28 to TRBJ1-3, with 9 bases matching TRBD1. After removal of 5 bases from V and 2 bases from J, the junction contained 4 bases not matched to a gene. The CDR3 covers 15 residues. The V gene's germline CDR1 is MDHEN and CDR2 SYDVKM. CDR3 DNA sequence: TGTGCCAGCAGTCCAAGGACAGGGGCTGGAAACACCATATATTTT. Translation gives CASSPRTGAGNTIYF.

This clone was detected only a few times. The chain has TRBV2 and TRBJ1-5; 8 nucleotides line up with TRBD1. The V gene end was trimmed by 6 bases and the J gene end by 3 bases; junction bases not matched to a gene: 7. Germline V gene sequence: CDR1 SNHLY, CDR2 FYNNEI. CDR3 length: 15 amino acids. The DNA of the CDR3 is TGTGCCAGCAGGGACGGACAGGGTCCCAATCAGCCCCAGCATTTT. Its translation is CASRDGQGPNQPQHF.